Following are 31 T cell receptor beta chains from one sample sequenced in a study of early T cells in non-severe SARS-CoV-2 infection. TCRdb recomputed calls from the 5' RACE reads with MiXCR, one row per CDR3 protein. Of 60,000 or so distinct CDR3 sequences in the sample, approximately 12% are singletons; the top ten hold approximately 1.3%. The specimen comprised whole blood, sampled at baseline. The receptor set was obtained from an adult who was a healthcare worker with PCR-confirmed SARS-CoV-2 infection or an uninfected control (not recorded which).

There are a few counts of this clonotype. The chain carries TRBV5-5 and TRBJ1-2; TRBD1 aligns across 7 bases. The CDR3 totals 15 residues. CDR1 is SGHKS, CDR2 YYEKEE, per germline (reference sequence). V trimming: 4 bases; J trimming: 7 bases; junction bases outside the gene matches: 13. The CDR3 region is CASSECTGVECGYTF. The CDR3 region has the DNA TGTGCCAGCAGCGAATGCACAGGGGTTGAGTGTGGCTACACCTTC.

At least ten counts were recorded for this clonotype. V is TRBV12-5 and J is TRBJ1-1; maybe TRBD1 (5 bases). This CDR3 has 14 residues. Between the trimmed V and J ends, which lost 5 bases and 6 bases, there was a span of 16 bases. Germline CDR1 reads LGHNT; CDR2 reads FRNRAP. This CDR3 reads CASGPPDSLPEAFF. CDR3 DNA: TGTGCTAGTGGTCCCCCTGACAGCCTCCCTGAAGCTTTCTTT. Complete variable domain (other parts from reference TRBV12-5 and TRBJ1-1): DARVTQTPRHKVTEMGQEVTMRCQPILGHNTVFWYRQTMMQGLELLAYFRNRAPLDDSGMPKDRFSAEMPDATLATLKIQPSEPRDSAVYFCASGPPDSLPEAFFGQGTRLTVV.

This clonotype was detected only a few times. This rearrangement joins TRBV27 to TRBJ1-5, with a possible D match to TRBD1 (6 bases). The CDR3 covers 13 residues. V was clipped by 5 bases and J by 4 bases, with 9 bases between them. Germline CDR1 is MNHEY and CDR2 is SMNVEV (reference sequence). The CDR3 region has the DNA TGTGCCAGCAGTGACAGGTCGAATCAGCCCCAGCATTTT. As protein: CASSDRSNQPQHF.

The table lists this clonotype with a few counts. V is TRBV7-2 and J is TRBJ1-1, with D unclear. This CDR3 region has 13 residues. Germline V gene sequence: CDR1 SGHTA, CDR2 FQGNSA. Trimming cost V 0 bases and J 1 base, with 3 bases left between them. The chain's CDR3 is CASSLATNTEAFF. The CDR3 DNA sequence: TGTGCCAGCAGCTTAGCCACGAACACTGAAGCTTTCTTT.

Relative to its sample, this clonotype is medium-sized. The rearrangement joins TRBV28 to TRBJ1-5; the D is unclear. Germline CDR1 MDHEN, CDR2 SYDVKM. The CDR3 is 15 residues long. The ends were cut back, 1 base at V and 4 bases at J, with 11 bases in the middle. The CDR3 reads CASSLFGRLNQPQHF. The CDR3 bases are TGTGCCAGCAGTTTATTCGGTCGGTTAAATCAGCCCCAGCATTTT.

In its sample, this clonotype was seen a few times. V and J are TRBV28 and TRBJ2-5; 9 bases match TRBD2. CDR3 size: 19 residues. V lost 4 bases, J lost 0 bases, and 15 bases stayed unmatched. In germline, CDR1 is MDHEN, CDR2 SYDVKM. The CDR3, as DNA: TGTGCCAGCAGTTCCGCCGGGACTAGCAAACCCCGGTACCAAGAGACCCAGTACTTC. Residues: CASSSAGTSKPRYQETQYF.

This clonotype was counted ten times or more. The chain employs TRBV28 and TRBJ2-7; D is possibly TRBD1 (6 bases). CDR1 is MDHEN and CDR2 is SYDVKM in the germline V gene. The CDR3 has 13 residues. Trimming left V 3 bases short and J 2 bases short, with 8 bases between. The CDR3 spells CASSFGGPYEQYF. Written as DNA, the CDR3 is TGTGCCAGCAGTTTTGGGGGCCCCTACGAGCAGTACTTC.

The V call is TRBV5-8, the J call TRBJ2-5; 7 bases match TRBD1. V gave up 4 bases and J gave up 6 bases; unmatched junction bases: 15. The germline V gene encodes CDR1 SGHTS and CDR2 YDEGEE. The CDR3 runs to 16 residues. The CDR3 nucleotides read TGTGCCAGCAGCCACCCCTTAAAAGGGGGCGAAAAGACCCAGTACTTC. This translates into CASSHPLKGGEKTQYF.

This clonotype came up once. The chain recombines TRBV13 with TRBJ2-1; no reliable D call. The CDR3 sequence is 13 residues long. Germline CDR1 reads PRHDT; CDR2 reads FYEKMQ (reference sequence). V lost 5 bases, J lost 6 bases, and 11 bases lay in between. CDR3 in DNA: TGTGCCAGCAGCGAGGAACCGAGCAATGAGCAGTTCTTC. It is translated as CASSEEPSNEQFF.

This clonotype showed up just a few times. This chain connects TRBV7-9 to TRBJ1-1; 7 nucleotides agree with TRBD1. Germline V gene sequence: CDR1 SEHNR, CDR2 FQNEAQ (reference sequence). Losses at the gene ends were 10 bases for V and 5 bases for J; bases not matched to a gene: 7. The CDR3 is 12 residues long. CDR3 residues: CAIYQGGTEAFF. In DNA form, the CDR3 reads TGTGCCATTTACCAGGGGGGAACTGAAGCTTTCTTT.

This chain connects TRBV6-4 to TRBJ2-1, with 11 bases aligning to TRBD2. Germline trimming cut 3 bases from V and 5 bases from J; bases unmatched to any gene: 3. This CDR3 has 15 residues. CDR1 is MRHNA, CDR2 SNTAGT, per germline. The CDR3 loop reads CASSEGTSGNNEQFF. CDR3 in DNA: TGTGCCAGCAGTGAAGGGACTAGCGGAAACAATGAGCAGTTCTTC.

V and J are TRBV6-5 and TRBJ2-7, with TRBD2 identical over 12 bases. The V segment lost 0 bases and the J segment 4 bases; nucleotides outside the gene matches: 1. There are 15 residues in the CDR3. Per germline, CDR1 MNHEY and CDR2 SVGAGI. CDR3 loop: CASSYSTSGGYEQYF. The CDR3 nucleotides read TGTGCCAGCAGTTACTCTACTAGCGGGGGGTACGAGCAGTACTTC.

This clonotype has at least ten counts. This rearrangement joins TRBV6-1 to TRBJ2-3; no reliable D call. Germline V gene data show CDR1 as MNHNS and CDR2 as SASEGT. V lost 5 bases and J 2 bases, leaving 8 bases between the germline ends. The length of the CDR3 is 13 residues. CDR3 DNA sequence: TGTGCCAGCAGTTTAGTCCTCACAGATACGCAGTATTTT. Protein: CASSLVLTDTQYF.

V and J are TRBV12-3 or TRBV12-4 and TRBJ1-1; no clear D. The CDR3 length is 15 residues. V lost 3 bases and J 4 bases, leaving 15 bases between the germline ends. CDR3 sequence (DNA): TGTGCCAGCAGTTTTCATTTTACTTCTGGCACTGAAGCTTTCTTT. This translates into CASSFHFTSGTEAFF.

Only a few counts were recorded for this clonotype. The V call is TRBV2, the J call TRBJ1-4; D call uncertain. Germline CDR1 reads SNHLY; CDR2 reads FYNNEI. This CDR3 comprises 14 residues. V gave up 8 bases and J gave up 7 bases, with 17 bases separating them. The CDR3, as DNA: TGTGCCAGCCAACAACGGCAGCTAACTGAAAAACTGTTTTTT. Encoded protein: CASQQRQLTEKLFF.

This clonotype has a count of ten or more. CDR3 residues: CASGKDREDSTEAFF. The CDR3 DNA reads TGTGCCAGCGGAAAGGACAGGGAGGACAGCACTGAAGCTTTCTTT. The chain carries TRBV2 and TRBJ1-1; TRBD1 agrees at 8 bases. The CDR3 covers 15 residues. V lost 8 bases, J lost 4 bases, and 12 bases stayed unmatched. Per the germline V gene, CDR1 is SNHLY and CDR2 is FYNNEI.

The chain carries TRBV20-1 and TRBJ2-7; no clear D gene. Looked up from germline, CDR1 is DFQATT and CDR2 is SNEGSKA (reference sequence). The CDR3 length is 13 residues. Trimming pared 0 bases from V and 3 bases from J, leaving 9 bases between. Here the CDR3 reads CSARDRADYEQYF. In nucleotides, the CDR3 is TGCAGTGCTAGAGATCGGGCGGACTACGAGCAGTACTTC.

This rearrangement joins TRBV6-5 to TRBJ2-3; TRBD1 aligns across 8 bases. The CDR3 length is 13 residues. The V and J ends lost 7 bases and 5 bases, in that order; junction bases with no gene match: 5. The germline CDR1 and CDR2 sequences are MNHEY and SVGAGI. The CDR3 DNA sequence: TGTGCCAGCAAAACAGGGGGTCAAGATACGCAGTATTTT. Its translation is CASKTGGQDTQYF.

This clonotype was counted between two and nine times. V gene TRBV15 combines with J gene TRBJ2-4; the match to TRBD1 covers 7 bases. CDR1 is LNHNV, CDR2 YYDKDF, per germline (reference sequence). This CDR3 region has 15 residues. The V and J ends lost 3 bases and 7 bases, in that order; junction bases with no gene match: 9. Written as DNA, the CDR3 is TGTGCCACCAGCAGTAAGACAGGGATAGGGAACATTCAGTACTTC. Translated, it gives CATSSKTGIGNIQYF.

This clonotype was counted only a few times. The genes are TRBV11-2 and TRBJ1-5, with 8 positions matching TRBD1. The V segment lost 5 bases and the J segment 1 base; nucleotides outside the gene matches: 4. The germline CDR1 and CDR2 sequences are SGHAT and FQNNGV. There are 15 residues in the CDR3. CDR3 bases: TGTGCCAGCAGCCGGAACAGGGGGAGCAATCAGCCCCAGCATTTT. Protein sequence: CASSRNRGSNQPQHF. Combining the CDR3 with reference TRBV11-2 and TRBJ1-5 gives the whole variable domain EAGVAQSPRYKIIEKRQSVAFWCNPISGHATLYWYQQILGQGPKLLIQFQNNGVVDDSQLPKDRFSAERLKGVDSTLKIQPAKLEDSAVYLCASSRNRGSNQPQHFGDGTRLSIL.

V gene TRBV7-9 combines with J gene TRBJ1-5; tentatively, D is TRBD1 (5 bases). CDR3 size: 14 residues. CDR1 is SEHNR, CDR2 FQNEAQ, per germline (reference sequence). Trimming removed 4 bases at V and 4 bases at J, with 11 bases between. This chain's CDR3 is CASSSAGHNQPQHF. DNA for the CDR3: TGTGCCAGCAGCTCTGCGGGGCATAATCAGCCCCAGCATTTT.

This clonotype was picked up many times. The chain combines TRBV29-1 with TRBJ1-1, with D hard to call. V was cut by 7 bases and J by 1 base, with 10 bases left in between. The CDR3 extends over 12 amino acids. The germline gives CDR1 SQVTM, CDR2 ANQGSEA. CDR3 bases: TGCAGCGACCGGACTGAGAACACTGAAGCTTTCTTT. Its translation: CSDRTENTEAFF.

In this sample, this clonotype turned up many times. This chain links TRBV28 with TRBJ2-1, with 8 bases aligning to TRBD1. In germline, CDR1 is MDHEN, CDR2 SYDVKM. This CDR3 comprises 16 residues. V was clipped by 7 bases and J by 9 bases; unmatched bases: 17. CDR3 in amino acids: CASTLAEQGAIREQFF. CDR3 DNA sequence: TGTGCCAGCACCTTAGCGGAGCAGGGGGCAATACGTGAGCAGTTCTTC.

The gene calls are TRBV6-5 and TRBJ2-5; TRBD2 matches 11 bases. V was clipped by 6 bases and J by 5 bases; unmatched bases: 8. The CDR3 contains 15 residues. Germline CDR1 MNHEY, CDR2 SVGAGI. The chain's CDR3 is CASRPRLAGWETQYF. CDR3 nucleotide sequence: TGTGCCAGCAGGCCAAGACTAGCGGGATGGGAGACCCAGTACTTC.

The chain combines TRBV6-4 with TRBJ2-3; 8 bases are shared with TRBD2. With V trimmed by 2 bases and J by 0 bases, 4 bases remained unmatched. This CDR3 is 16 amino acids long. CDR1 is MRHNA and CDR2 is SNTAGT in the germline V gene. CDR3: CASSDETSDSTDTQYF. The CDR3 nucleotides are TGTGCCAGCAGTGACGAGACTAGCGATAGCACAGATACGCAGTATTTT.

This clonotype occurred a few times. CDR3 bases: TGTGCCAGCAGTTACTCGACGCCGAAAGGGGGAGAGAGGGGAAACACCATATATTTT. This translates into CASSYSTPKGGERGNTIYF. This sequence joins TRBV6-6 and TRBJ1-3, with D possibly being TRBD1 (6 bases). The CDR3 has 19 amino acids. CDR1 MNHNY and CDR2 SVGAGI come from the germline V gene (reference sequence). Trimming removed 0 bases at V and 4 bases at J, with 22 bases between.

The sample holds many counts of this clonotype. The V and J genes are TRBV5-5 and TRBJ2-6, with TRBD1 matching over 9 bases. This CDR3 spans 14 amino acids. The ends lost 3 bases at V and 9 bases at J; junction bases unmatched: 4. Germline-derived CDR1 and CDR2 are SGHKS and YYEKEE (reference sequence). In DNA, the CDR3 is TGTGCCAGCAGCTCGATGGGACAGGGCAACGTCCTGACTTTC. It encodes CASSSMGQGNVLTF. The variable domain in full, with the rest retrieved from reference TRBV5-5 and TRBJ2-6, is DAGVTQSPTHLIKTRGQQVTLRCSPISGHKSVSWYQQVLGQGPQFIFQYYEKEERGRGNFPDRFSARQFPNYSSELNVNALLLGDSALYLCASSSMGQGNVLTFGAGSRLTVL.

Only a few counts were recorded for this clonotype. The rearrangement joins TRBV13 to TRBJ2-5, with TRBD2 matching 12 bases. This CDR3 is 14 amino acids long. Germline V gene data show CDR1 as PRHDT and CDR2 as FYEKMQ (reference sequence). V lost 4 bases, J lost 5 bases, and 2 bases stayed unmatched. The CDR3 nucleotides are TGTGCCAGCAGCTCTAGCGGGAGGGGGGAGACCCAGTACTTC. Amino acid sequence: CASSSSGRGETQYF.

The rearrangement uses TRBV7-9 and TRBJ2-1, with TRBD2 matching 14 bases. Looked up from germline, CDR1 is SEHNR and CDR2 is FQNEAQ (reference sequence). The junction had 4 bases not matched to a gene; V was cut back by 5 bases and J by 1 base. The CDR3 is 17 amino acids. CDR3 DNA sequence: TGTGCCAGCAGCGTGGGACTAGCGGGAGTATCCTACAATGAGCAGTTCTTC. Encoded protein: CASSVGLAGVSYNEQFF.

This clonotype has only a few counts. The V call is TRBV28, the J call TRBJ2-7; D gene uncertain. V was shortened by 2 bases and J by 3 bases, with 11 bases between the two germline ends. CDR3 size: 14 residues. CDR1 is MDHEN, CDR2 SYDVKM, per germline. This chain's CDR3 is CASSLGQTNYEQYF. The DNA of the CDR3 is TGTGCCAGCAGTTTAGGGCAGACCAACTACGAGCAGTACTTC. Variable domain in full (rest from reference TRBV28 and TRBJ2-7): DVKVTQSSRYLVKRTGEKVFLECVQDMDHENMFWYRQDPGLGLRLIYFSYDVKMKEKGDIPEGYSVSREKKERFSLILESASTNQTSMYLCASSLGQTNYEQYFGPGTRLTVT.

Comment on this clonotype: One end of the junction is discordant with germline, which a read error may explain. The chain links TRBV6-2 or TRBV6-3 to TRBJ1-1; possible D gene TRBD1, 5 bases. The CDR3 extends over 12 amino acids. The germline V gene has CDR1 MNHEY and CDR2 SVGEGT. This CDR3 reads CASSPRTSAFTF. The CDR3 DNA is TGTGCCAGCAGTCCACGGACATCCGCTTTTACCTTT.